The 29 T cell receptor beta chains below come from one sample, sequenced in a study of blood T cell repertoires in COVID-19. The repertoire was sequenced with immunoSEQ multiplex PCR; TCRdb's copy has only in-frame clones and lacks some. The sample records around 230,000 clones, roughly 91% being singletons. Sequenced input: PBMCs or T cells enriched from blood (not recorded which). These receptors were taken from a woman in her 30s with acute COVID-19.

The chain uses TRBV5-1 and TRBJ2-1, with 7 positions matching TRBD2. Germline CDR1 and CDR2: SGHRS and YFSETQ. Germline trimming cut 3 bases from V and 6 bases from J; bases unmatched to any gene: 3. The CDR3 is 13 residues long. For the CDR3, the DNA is TGCGCCAGCAGCTCTCTAGCGGTCAATGAGCAGTTCTTC. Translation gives CASSSLAVNEQFF.

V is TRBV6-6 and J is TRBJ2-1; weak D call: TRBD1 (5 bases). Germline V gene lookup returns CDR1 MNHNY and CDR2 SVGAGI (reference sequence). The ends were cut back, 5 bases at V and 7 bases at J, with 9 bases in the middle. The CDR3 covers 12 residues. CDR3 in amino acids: CASSDQGNEQFF. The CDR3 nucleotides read TGTGCCAGCAGTGATCAGGGTAATGAGCAGTTCTTC.

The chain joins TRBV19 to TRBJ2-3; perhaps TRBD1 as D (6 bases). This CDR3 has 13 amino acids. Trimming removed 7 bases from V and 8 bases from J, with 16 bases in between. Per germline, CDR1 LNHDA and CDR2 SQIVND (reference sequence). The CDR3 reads CASNDNQGGTQYF. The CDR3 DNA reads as TGTGCCAGTAACGATAACCAAGGGGGTACGCAGTATTTT.

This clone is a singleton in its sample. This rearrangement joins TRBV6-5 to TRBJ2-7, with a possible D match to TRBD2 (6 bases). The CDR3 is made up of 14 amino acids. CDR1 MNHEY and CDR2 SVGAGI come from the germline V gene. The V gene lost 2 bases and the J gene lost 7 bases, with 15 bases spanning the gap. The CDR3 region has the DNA TGTGCCAGCAGTTACAGGGCAGGAGGGACTGAGCAGTACTTC. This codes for CASSYRAGGTEQYF.

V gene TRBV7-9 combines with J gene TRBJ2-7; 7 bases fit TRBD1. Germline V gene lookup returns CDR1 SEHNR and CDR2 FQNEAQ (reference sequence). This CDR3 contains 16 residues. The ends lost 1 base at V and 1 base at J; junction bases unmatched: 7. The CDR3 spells CASSLVQGEYSYEQYF. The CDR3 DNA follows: TGTGCCAGCAGCTTAGTGCAGGGGGAATATTCCTACGAGCAGTACTTC.

CDR3 sequence (DNA): TGCGCCAGCAGCCAAGTGGCGGGGGGCGAACAGCCCCAGCATTTT. Translation gives CASSQVAGGEQPQHF. The chain is built from TRBV4-1 and TRBJ1-5; a weak D match, TRBD1 (6 bases). V lost 1 base and J 7 bases, leaving 14 bases between the germline ends. The V gene's germline CDR1 is MGHRA and CDR2 YSYEKL. CDR3 size: 15 residues.

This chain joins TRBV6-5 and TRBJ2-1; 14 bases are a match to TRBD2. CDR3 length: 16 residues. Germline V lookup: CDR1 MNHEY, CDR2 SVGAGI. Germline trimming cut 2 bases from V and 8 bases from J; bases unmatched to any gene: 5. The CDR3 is CASSYGLAGGGYEQFF. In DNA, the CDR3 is TGTGCCAGCAGTTACGGACTAGCGGGGGGCGGCTATGAGCAGTTCTTC.

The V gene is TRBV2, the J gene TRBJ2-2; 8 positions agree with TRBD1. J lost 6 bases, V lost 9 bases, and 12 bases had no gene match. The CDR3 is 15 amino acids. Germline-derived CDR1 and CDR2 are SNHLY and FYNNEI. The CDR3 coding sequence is TGTGCCAGTTGTCTGGGACAGGTGTCCCCCGGGGAGCTGTTTTTT. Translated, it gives CASCLGQVSPGELFF.

Here the CDR3 reads CASLQGGTEAFF. The CDR3 nucleotides are TGTGCCAGCTTACAGGGTGGCACTGAAGCTTTCTTT. The chain is built from TRBV5-6 and TRBJ1-1; tentatively, D is TRBD1 (6 bases). Trimming left V 7 bases short and J 4 bases short, with 11 bases between. CDR1 and CDR2 from the germline V gene are SGHDT and YYEEEE. The CDR3 is made up of 12 amino acids.

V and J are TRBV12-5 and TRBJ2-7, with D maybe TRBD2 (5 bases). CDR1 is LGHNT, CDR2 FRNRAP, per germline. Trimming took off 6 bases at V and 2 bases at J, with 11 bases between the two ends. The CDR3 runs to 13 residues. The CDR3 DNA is TGTGCTAGTGGACGGTCTAGCACCTACGAGCAGTACTTC. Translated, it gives CASGRSSTYEQYF.

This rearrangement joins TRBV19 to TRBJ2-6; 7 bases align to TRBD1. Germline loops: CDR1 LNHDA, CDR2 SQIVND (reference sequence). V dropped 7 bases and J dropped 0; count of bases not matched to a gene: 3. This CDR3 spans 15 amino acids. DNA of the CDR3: TGTGCCAGTACGACAGGGCGCTCTGGGGCCAACGTCCTGACTTTC. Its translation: CASTTGRSGANVLTF.

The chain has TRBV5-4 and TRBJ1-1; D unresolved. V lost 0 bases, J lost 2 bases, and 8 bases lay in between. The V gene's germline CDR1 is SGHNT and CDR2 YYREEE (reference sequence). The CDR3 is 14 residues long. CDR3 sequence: CASSLARVNTEAFF. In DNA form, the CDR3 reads TGTGCCAGCAGCTTGGCCCGGGTTAACACTGAAGCTTTCTTT.

The chain's CDR3 is CASSWTSGGPYEQYF. CDR3 bases: TGTGCCAGCAGCTGGACTAGCGGGGGGCCATACGAGCAGTACTTC. The chain has TRBV7-2 and TRBJ2-7; the match to TRBD2 covers 14 bases. J lost 4 bases, V lost 4 bases, and 3 bases had no gene match. CDR3 length: 15 residues. From germline, CDR1 is SGHTA and CDR2 FQGNSA.

The CDR3 nucleotides read TGTGCCAGCAGCTTGGAGCAGGGCGCCGGGGAGCTGTTTTTT. Translating gives CASSLEQGAGELFF. The chain is built from TRBV5-4 and TRBJ2-2; D may be TRBD1 (5 bases). CDR1 and CDR2 (germline): SGHNT, YYREEE (reference sequence). V lost 0 bases and J 6 bases, leaving 9 bases between the germline ends. There are 14 residues in the CDR3.

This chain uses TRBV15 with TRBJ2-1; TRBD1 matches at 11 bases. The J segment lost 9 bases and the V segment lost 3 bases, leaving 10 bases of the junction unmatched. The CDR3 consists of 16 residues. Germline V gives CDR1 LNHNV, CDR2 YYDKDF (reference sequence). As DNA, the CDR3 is TGTGCCACCAGCAGCCTTCGGGGGACAGGGGGTTCTGAGCAGTTCTTC. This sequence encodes CATSSLRGTGGSEQFF.

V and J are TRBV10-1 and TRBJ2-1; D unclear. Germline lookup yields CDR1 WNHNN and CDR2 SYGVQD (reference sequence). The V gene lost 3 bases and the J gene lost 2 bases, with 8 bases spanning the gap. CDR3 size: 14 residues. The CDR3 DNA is TGCGCCAGCAGTGAAGCCGATACCTACAATGAGCAGTTCTTC. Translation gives CASSEADTYNEQFF.

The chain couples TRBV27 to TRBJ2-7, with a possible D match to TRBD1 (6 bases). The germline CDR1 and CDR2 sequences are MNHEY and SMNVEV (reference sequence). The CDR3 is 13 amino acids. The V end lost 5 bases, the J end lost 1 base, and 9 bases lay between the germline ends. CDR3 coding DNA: TGTGCCAGCAGTCCTGGACAGTCCTACGAGCAGTACTTC. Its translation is CASSPGQSYEQYF.

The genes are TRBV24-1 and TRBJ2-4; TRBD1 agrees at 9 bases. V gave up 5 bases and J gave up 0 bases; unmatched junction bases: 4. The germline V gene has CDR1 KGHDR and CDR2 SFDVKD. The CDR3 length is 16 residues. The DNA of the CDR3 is TGTGCCACCAGTGCTGGACAGGGGCTAGCCAAAAACATTCAGTACTTC. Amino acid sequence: CATSAGQGLAKNIQYF.

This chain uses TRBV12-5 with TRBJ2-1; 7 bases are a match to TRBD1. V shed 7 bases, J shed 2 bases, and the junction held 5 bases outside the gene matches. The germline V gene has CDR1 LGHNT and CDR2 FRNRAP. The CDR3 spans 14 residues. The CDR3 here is CASVTGEAYNEQFF. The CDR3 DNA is TGTGCTAGTGTTACAGGGGAAGCCTACAATGAGCAGTTCTTC.

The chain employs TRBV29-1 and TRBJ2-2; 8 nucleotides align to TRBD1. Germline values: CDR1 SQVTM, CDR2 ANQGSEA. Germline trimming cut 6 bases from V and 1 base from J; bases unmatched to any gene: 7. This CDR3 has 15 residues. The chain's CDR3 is CSVLDRDKNTGELFF. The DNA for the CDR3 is TGCAGCGTCCTGGACAGGGATAAGAACACCGGGGAGCTGTTTTTT.

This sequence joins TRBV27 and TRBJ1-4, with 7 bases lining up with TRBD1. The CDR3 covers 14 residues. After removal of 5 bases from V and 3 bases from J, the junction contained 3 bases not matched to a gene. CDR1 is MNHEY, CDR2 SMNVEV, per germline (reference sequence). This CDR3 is CASSLQGANEKLFF. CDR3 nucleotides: TGTGCCAGCAGTCTCCAGGGGGCTAATGAAAAACTGTTTTTT.

In DNA, the CDR3 is TGTGCCAGCAGCCTGAGACTGGAGACAGATACGCAGTATTTT. It translates to CASSLRLETDTQYF. The J gene is TRBJ2-3, the V gene TRBV11-2; D ambiguous. V was cut by 5 bases and J by 3 bases, with 12 bases left in between. Germline V gene lookup returns CDR1 SGHAT and CDR2 FQNNGV. This CDR3 comprises 14 residues.

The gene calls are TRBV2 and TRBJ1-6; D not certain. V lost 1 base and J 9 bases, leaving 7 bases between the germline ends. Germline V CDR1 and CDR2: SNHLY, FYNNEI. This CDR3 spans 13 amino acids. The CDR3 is CASSEVRGSPLHF. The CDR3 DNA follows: TGTGCCAGCAGTGAAGTTCGCGGTTCACCCCTCCACTTT.

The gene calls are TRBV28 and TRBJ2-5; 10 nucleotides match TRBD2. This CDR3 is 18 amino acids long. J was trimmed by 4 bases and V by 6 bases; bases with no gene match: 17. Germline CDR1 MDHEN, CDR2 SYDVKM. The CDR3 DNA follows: TGTGCCAGCAGCCTCGGGGCTAGCGGGGGTATTCTCGGAGAGACCCAGTACTTC. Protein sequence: CASSLGASGGILGETQYF. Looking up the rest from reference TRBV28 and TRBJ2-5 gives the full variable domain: DVKVTQSSRYLVKRTGEKVFLECVQDMDHENMFWYRQDPGLGLRLIYFSYDVKMKEKGDIPEGYSVSREKKERFSLILESASTNQTSMYLCASSLGASGGILGETQYFGPGTRLLVL.

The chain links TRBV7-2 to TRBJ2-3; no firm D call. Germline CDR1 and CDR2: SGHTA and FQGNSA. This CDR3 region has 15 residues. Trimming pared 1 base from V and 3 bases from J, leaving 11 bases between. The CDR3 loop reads CASSLGHLDTDTQYF. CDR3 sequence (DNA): TGTGCCAGCAGCTTAGGCCACCTAGATACAGATACGCAGTATTTT.

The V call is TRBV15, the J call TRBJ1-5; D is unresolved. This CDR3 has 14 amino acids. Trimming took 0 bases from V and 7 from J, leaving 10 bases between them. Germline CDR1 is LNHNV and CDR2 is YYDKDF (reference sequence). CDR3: CATSRDPLPQPQHF. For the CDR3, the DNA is TGTGCCACCAGCAGAGATCCTCTCCCGCAGCCCCAGCATTTT.

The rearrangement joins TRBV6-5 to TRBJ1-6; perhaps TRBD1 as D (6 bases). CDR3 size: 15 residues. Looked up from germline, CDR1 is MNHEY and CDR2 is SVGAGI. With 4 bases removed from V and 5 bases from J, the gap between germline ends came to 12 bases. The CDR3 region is CASSLGQINNSPLHF. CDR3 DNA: TGTGCCAGCAGTTTAGGACAGATTAATAATTCACCCCTCCACTTT.

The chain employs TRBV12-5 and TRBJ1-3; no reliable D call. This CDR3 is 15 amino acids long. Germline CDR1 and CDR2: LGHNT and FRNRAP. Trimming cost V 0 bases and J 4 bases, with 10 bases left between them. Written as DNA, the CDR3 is TGTGCTAGTGGTTTGGTACCTGGGCACGGAAACACCATATATTTT. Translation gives CASGLVPGHGNTIYF.

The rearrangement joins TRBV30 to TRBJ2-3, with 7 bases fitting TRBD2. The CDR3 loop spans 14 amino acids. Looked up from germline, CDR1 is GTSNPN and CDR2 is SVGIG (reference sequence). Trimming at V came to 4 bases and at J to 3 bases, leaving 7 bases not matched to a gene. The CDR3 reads CAWTRLAGTDTQYF. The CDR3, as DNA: TGTGCCTGGACTCGACTAGCCGGGACAGATACGCAGTATTTT.